The entry below gives a single TCR beta chain sequence along with its context. An end of the junction does not agree with germline; a read error may underlie this. The sample belongs to a study of blood T cell repertoires in COVID-19. Per the original methods: Amplification of reference gene primers was used by the study to estimate nucleated cell counts. Libraries were prepared by immunoSEQ multiplex PCR; TCRdb keeps only in-frame clonotypes and omits some of them. V and J calls and clone size are copied from that table; D and trimming were computed from the DNA. Of some 150,000 clones listed, around four fifths are singletons. The CDR3 consists of 14 residues. Germline V gene sequence: CDR1 LNHDA, CDR2 SQIVND (reference sequence).

The clonotype originates from a woman aged 50 to 60 in a cohort exposed to, infected with or recovered from COVID-19 (not recorded which). V usage is TRBV19 and J usage is TRBJ1-4; D remains unclear. Sequencing was done on a sample of PBMCs or T cells enriched from blood (not recorded which). The CDR3, as DNA: TGTGCCAGTAGTGTAGACGCAACTAATGAAAAACTGTTTTTT. As protein: CASSVDATNEKLFF.